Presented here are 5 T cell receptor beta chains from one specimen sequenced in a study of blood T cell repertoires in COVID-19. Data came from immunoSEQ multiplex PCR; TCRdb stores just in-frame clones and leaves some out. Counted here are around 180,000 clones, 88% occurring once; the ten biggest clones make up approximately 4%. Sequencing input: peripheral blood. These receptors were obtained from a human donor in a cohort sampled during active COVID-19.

CDR3 sequence (DNA): TGTGCCAGTAGTCCACAGGGGGCCAACAATCAGCCCCAGCATTTT. This translates into CASSPQGANNQPQHF. The chain recombines TRBV19 with TRBJ1-5, with 9 bases aligning to TRBD1. Germline CDR1 is LNHDA and CDR2 is SQIVND (reference sequence). The V and J ends lost 5 bases and 3 bases, in that order; junction bases with no gene match: 5. The CDR3 consists of 15 residues.

The chain's CDR3 is CATNDQGHREKLFF. CDR3 bases: TGTGCCACTAACGACCAGGGACACCGTGAAAAACTGTTTTTT. The gene calls are TRBV28 and TRBJ1-4; D is possibly TRBD1 (6 bases). From germline, CDR1 is MDHEN and CDR2 SYDVKM. Trimming removed 10 bases at V and 7 bases at J, with 19 bases between. The CDR3 loop spans 14 amino acids.

The CDR3 coding sequence is TGTGCCAGCGGAACACCACCTTCGGCGGGAGGACTCTACGAGCAGTACTTC. Translation gives CASGTPPSAGGLYEQYF. The V and J genes are TRBV5-4 and TRBJ2-7; 8 positions match TRBD2. V was clipped by 7 bases and J by 3 bases; unmatched bases: 18. Germline CDR1 reads SGHNT; CDR2 reads YYREEE (reference sequence). CDR3 length equals 17 residues.

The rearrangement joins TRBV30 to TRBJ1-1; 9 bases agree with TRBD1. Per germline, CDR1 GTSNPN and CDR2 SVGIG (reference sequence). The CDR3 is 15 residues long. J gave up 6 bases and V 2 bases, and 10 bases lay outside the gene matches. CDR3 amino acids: CAWSTPGTGKAEAFF. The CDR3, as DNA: TGTGCCTGGAGTACGCCCGGGACAGGGAAGGCTGAAGCTTTCTTT. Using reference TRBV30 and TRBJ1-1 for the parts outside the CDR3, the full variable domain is SQTIHQWPATLVQPVGSPLSLECTVEGTSNPNLYWYRQAAGRGLQLLFYSVGIGQISSEVPQNLSASRPQDRQFILSSKKLLLSDSGFYLCAWSTPGTGKAEAFFGQGTRLTVV.

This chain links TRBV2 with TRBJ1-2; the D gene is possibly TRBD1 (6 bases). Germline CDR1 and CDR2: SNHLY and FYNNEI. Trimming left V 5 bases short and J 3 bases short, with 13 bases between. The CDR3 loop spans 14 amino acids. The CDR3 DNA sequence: TGTGCCAGCAGTCCCAACAACAGGGACTATGGCTACACCTTC. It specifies CASSPNNRDYGYTF. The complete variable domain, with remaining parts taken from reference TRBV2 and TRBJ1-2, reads EPEVTQTPSHQVTQMGQEVILRCVPISNHLYFYWYRQILGQKVEFLVSFYNNEISEKSEIFDDQFSVERPDGSNFTLKIRSTKLEDSAMYFCASSPNNRDYGYTFGSGTRLTVV.